This T cell receptor beta chain derives from a study of B cell selection in AIRE deficiency. Findings and caveats of the study: Of some 4,000 shared Treg TCRbeta sequences, 25% to 35% were healthy-donor-only and around 9.5% patient-only. Patient Tconv cells held roughly a third of Treg sequences shared by healthy donors.

Original data processing: Patients' Tregs yielded 45,000 to 60,000 distinct TCRbeta sequences; donors' some 1x10^5. Assay: immunoSEQ multiplex PCR; the TCRdb copy retains only in-frame clones and omits some. V and J calls and clone size are copied from that table; D and trimming were computed from the DNA. The sample lists some 25,000 clones; 80% to 95% were seen once. Germline V CDR1 and CDR2: SGHRS, YFSETQ. The CDR3 is made up of 15 amino acids. With V trimmed by 3 bases and J by 1 base, 6 bases remained unmatched. In regard to this clone: What it binds is not known.

Regulatory T cells were sorted as CD4+CD25hiCD127low/negative. Controls came from healthy donors unrelated to patients. This clonotype was obtained from a human donor in good health. The specimen sequenced was CD4+CD25+ Tregs sorted from PBMCs. This rearrangement joins TRBV5-1 to TRBJ1-1; the match to TRBD1 covers 7 bases. CDR3 bases: TGCGCCAGCAGCTGGTCGTCAGGGGGGAACACTGAAGCTTTCTTT. This codes for CASSWSSGGNTEAFF.